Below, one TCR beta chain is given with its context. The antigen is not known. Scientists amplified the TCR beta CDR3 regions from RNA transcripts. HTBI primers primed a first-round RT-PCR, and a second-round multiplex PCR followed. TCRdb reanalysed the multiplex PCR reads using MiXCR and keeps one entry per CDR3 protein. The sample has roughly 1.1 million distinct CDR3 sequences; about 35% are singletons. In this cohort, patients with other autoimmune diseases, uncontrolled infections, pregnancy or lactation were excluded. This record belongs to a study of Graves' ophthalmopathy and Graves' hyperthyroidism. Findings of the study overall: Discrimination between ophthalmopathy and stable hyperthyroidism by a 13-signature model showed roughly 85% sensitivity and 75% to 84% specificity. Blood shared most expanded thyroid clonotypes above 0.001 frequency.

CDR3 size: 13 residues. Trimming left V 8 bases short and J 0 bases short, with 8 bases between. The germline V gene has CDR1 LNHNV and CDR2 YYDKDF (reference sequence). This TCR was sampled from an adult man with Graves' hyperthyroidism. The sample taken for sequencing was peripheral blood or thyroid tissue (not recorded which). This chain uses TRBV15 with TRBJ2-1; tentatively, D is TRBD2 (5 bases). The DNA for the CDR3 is TGTGCCACCGGACGGGGCTCCTACAATGAGCAGTTCTTC. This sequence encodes CATGRGSYNEQFF.